Listed below are T cell receptor beta chains from one sample, sequenced in a study of T cells in Graves' hyperthyroidism and ophthalmopathy. TCRdb re-analysed the multiplex PCR reads in MiXCR, keeping a single row per CDR3 protein. The sample includes about 610,000 distinct CDR3 sequences, around 45% seen only once; the top ten take around 7.7%. The sample was peripheral blood or thyroid tissue (not recorded which). The receptors were sampled from a woman between 18 and 29 years old with Graves' hyperthyroidism. CDR3s include the opening cysteine and the closing phenylalanine or tryptophan.

j_call: TRBJ2-7; v_call: TRBV11-2; cdr3_aa: CASSQEDSRSYDQYF
j_call: TRBJ2-7; v_call: TRBV7-9; cdr3_aa: CASSQIGGQGAAHLTYEQYF
j_call: TRBJ1-2; v_call: TRBV20-1; cdr3_aa: CSASIRGDYGYTF
j_call: TRBJ1-3; v_call: TRBV5-6; cdr3_aa: CASSLGQTGNTIYF
j_call: TRBJ2-5; v_call: TRBV7-9; cdr3_aa: CASSSIPPETQYF
j_call: TRBJ1-5; v_call: TRBV6-5; cdr3_aa: CASSYSGLADNQPQHF
j_call: TRBJ2-7; v_call: TRBV5-1; cdr3_aa: CASSLEGAGANEQYF
j_call: TRBJ2-3; v_call: TRBV7-2; cdr3_aa: CASSYDYHGQYF
j_call: TRBJ1-3; v_call: TRBV6-6; cdr3_aa: CASSYLVVDRVSGNTIYF
j_call: TRBJ1-4; v_call: TRBV12-3/TRBV12-4; cdr3_aa: CATRRWGQGGFGKLFF
j_call: TRBJ2-7; v_call: TRBV10-3; cdr3_aa: CAISPTAPSYEQYF
j_call: TRBJ1-1; v_call: TRBV12-3/TRBV12-4; cdr3_aa: CASSLSWSGGEVTEAFF
j_call: TRBJ1-5; v_call: TRBV6-5; cdr3_aa: CASSYQIGETQHF
j_call: TRBJ1-2; v_call: TRBV7-9; cdr3_aa: CASSLADENYGYTF
j_call: TRBJ2-3; v_call: TRBV15; cdr3_aa: CATSAGLPEMVNTQYF
j_call: TRBJ2-7; v_call: TRBV27; cdr3_aa: CASSPIPGSYEQYF
j_call: TRBJ2-7; v_call: TRBV9; cdr3_aa: CASSAGGRAYEQYF
j_call: TRBJ2-3; v_call: TRBV7-2; cdr3_aa: CASSYLALSSTDTQYF
j_call: TRBJ2-7; v_call: TRBV2; cdr3_aa: CASSEAAGQGRSYEQYF
j_call: TRBJ2-7; v_call: TRBV5-1; cdr3_aa: CASSLEAGGGEQYF
j_call: TRBJ1-6; v_call: TRBV12-3/TRBV12-4; cdr3_aa: CASSRQGDSPLHF
j_call: TRBJ1-2; v_call: TRBV29-1; cdr3_aa: CSVEDRGKLGTLGYTF
j_call: TRBJ1-1; v_call: TRBV5-6; cdr3_aa: CASSLLGVSRNTEAFF
j_call: TRBJ1-5; v_call: TRBV7-4; cdr3_aa: CASSSPQTGEPQHF
j_call: TRBJ1-2; v_call: TRBV7-6; cdr3_aa: CASSRGSGYGYTF
j_call: TRBJ2-2; v_call: TRBV27; cdr3_aa: CASSPRTDNTGELFF
j_call: TRBJ2-5; v_call: TRBV7-2; cdr3_aa: CASSKDGRGQETQYF
j_call: -; v_call: TRBV7-2; cdr3_aa: CASSHRLAGEGNEQFF
j_call: TRBJ1-3; v_call: TRBV10-3; cdr3_aa: CAISESYGLANTIYF
j_call: TRBJ2-2; v_call: TRBV29-1; cdr3_aa: CSVRAGTFGELFF